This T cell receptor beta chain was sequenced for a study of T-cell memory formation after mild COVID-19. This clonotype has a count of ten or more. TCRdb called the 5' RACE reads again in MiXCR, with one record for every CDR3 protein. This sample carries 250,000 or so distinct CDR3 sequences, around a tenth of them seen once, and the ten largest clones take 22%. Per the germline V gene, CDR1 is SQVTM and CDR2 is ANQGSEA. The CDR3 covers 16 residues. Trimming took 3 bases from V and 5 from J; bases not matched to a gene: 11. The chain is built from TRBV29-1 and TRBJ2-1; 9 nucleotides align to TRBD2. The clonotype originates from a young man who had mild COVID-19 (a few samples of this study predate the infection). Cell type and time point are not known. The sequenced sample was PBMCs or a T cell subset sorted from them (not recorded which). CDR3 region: CSVERGKRGVNNEQFF. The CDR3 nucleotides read TGCAGCGTTGAGCGCGGAAAGCGGGGGGTAAACAATGAGCAGTTCTTC.